This TCR beta chain was sequenced in a study of memory CD4+ T cells and cytomegalovirus serostatus (dated by TCRdb to between 2018 and 2021). General notes on the study: The cohort comprised about 33 healthy Belgian adults, 9 CMV seropositive and some 24 CMV seronegative. The study sequenced CD4+ memory TCRbeta repertoires of a Belgian cohort with known cytomegalovirus serostatus to replicate a published TCR-based CMV serostatus classifier. General findings and caveats noted by the study authors: For predicting CMV serostatus, the median bootstrapped AUC was approximately 0.95 using the original framework and 0.91 using a US-trained random forest. Among the approximately 160 previously reported CMV-associated TCRbeta sequences, roughly 68 showed up in the CD4+ memory repertoires, with each one found in between one and five individuals. Only CD4+CD45RO+ memory cells were sequenced, in contrast to the original study, in which naive and memory CD4+ and CD8+ populations were covered. A median bootstrapped AUC of around 0.95 with a 95% CI of 0.76-1.00 was achieved on the Belgian cohort by the original-framework classifier. Results were interpreted as suggesting that the CMV-associated TCR signature is largely present in the CD4+ memory repertoire.

CDR3 length: 17 amino acids, cysteine to phenylalanine. Only CDR3 DNA is held: 51 bases, read in frame from base 1. The germline V gene sets CDR1 to SGHVS and CDR2 to FQNEAQ. V gives up 2 bases and J gives up 9 bases, and the segment between their germline ends measures 24 bases. With regard to this clone: Its specific antigen is unknown. No base quality information exists; no much larger clone differs at one position.

Genomic DNA was extracted from sorted cells with the Quick-DNA Microprep Kit. Amplification of TCRbeta DNA was done with the immunoSEQ hsTCRbeta kit, following the protocol from the manufacturer. TCRbeta libraries were sequenced on an Illumina MiSeq instrument. Concerning the study's data processing: Removing out-of-frame sequences left approximately 2,000,000 distinct TCRbeta sequences, an average of about 70,000 per individual. Two values were used to score each individual: the count of 150 to 200 previously reported CMV-associated TCRbeta sequences and the total count of productive distinct TCRbeta sequences. A beta-binomial model was reimplemented in Python, and random forests from scikit-learn, run with default parameters, were trained on data from the US cohort. On the Belgian cohort, classifier performance was reported as the median AUC, along with percentile confidence intervals, across 10,000 bootstrap iterations. In its TCRdb copy, this immuneACCESS table keeps in-frame sequences only and misses some clones. Where compared with another copy, unresolved V genes explain less than half of these, and the others have no known cause. The V and J calls and clone size come from that table; D and trimming were worked out from the DNA. The sample table shows under 40,000 clones, and 79% are seen once. Together, the top ten hold approximately 5.7% of the sample.

Single viable CD3+CD4+CD8-CD45RO+ cells were sorted as memory CD4+ T cells on a FACSAria II. CMV serostatus was determined with a Roche Elecsys assay detecting serum IgG against CMV pp150, pp28, p38 and p52. After the samples were thawed, total CD4+ T cells were enriched through positive selection using CD4 magnetic microbeads. Samples originated from another study that specifically interrogated the CD4+ T cell memory repertoire. Peripheral blood mononuclear cells were isolated and cryopreserved following standard operating procedures; serum was stored at -80 °C. CD3-PerCP (BW264/56), CD4-APC (RPA-T4), CD45RO-PE (UCHT1) and CD8-Pacific Orange (3B5) antibodies were used for staining, and non-viable cells were excluded with Sytox blue.

The chain is made from TRBV7-8 and TRBJ2-3; matching of 6 bases hints at TRBD1 as the D gene. The receptor's source is an adult in good health and CMV-seropositive. The sequencing input was memory CD4+ T cells from blood. The CDR3 region: CASSLKEVGRGILTQYF. The nucleotides read TGTGCCAGCAGCTTAAAGGAAGTCGGCAGGGGTATTTTAACGCAGTATTTT.